Listed here is a single T cell receptor beta chain. The target antigen is unknown. This table comes from immunoSEQ multiplex PCR, and its TCRdb copy is limited to in-frame clones, with some not included. The sample lists some 70,000 clones, around nine tenths seen once, with about 0.95% in the top ten. This specimen comes from a study of OX40 agonist ivuxolimab in advanced cancers. On the study more broadly: Those treated in dose escalation had hepatocellular carcinoma, melanoma, renal cell cancer or head and neck cancer. Prior checkpoint blockade (anti-PD-1, anti-PD-L1 or anti-CTLA-4) was permitted; approximately 41% had it.

Broader study findings: The study observed clonal expansion of CD4+ and CD8+ blood T cells by week 6 at 0.1 to 3.0 mg/kg.

This CDR3 comprises 14 residues. Trimming left V 7 bases short and J 1 base short, with 13 bases between. Germline V gene sequence: CDR1 WSHSY, CDR2 SAAADI. The chain combines TRBV10-2 with TRBJ1-1; TRBD1 is a possible D gene (5 bases). The starting material was CD4+ or CD8+ T cells sorted from blood, obtained in a trial of the OX40 agonist ivuxolimab. The sequence derives from an adult with an advanced solid tumor such as melanoma, head and neck, liver or kidney cancer. This chain's CDR3 is CASILGTGNTEAFF. CDR3 nucleotide sequence: TGCGCCAGCATTCTCGGTACAGGGAACACTGAAGCTTTCTTT.